The sequence of this T cell receptor (beta chain) was determined in a study of radiotherapy plus CTLA-4 blockade in lung cancer. This CDR3 has 12 amino acids. Trimming left V 5 bases short and J 3 bases short, with 10 bases between. From germline, CDR1 is SQVTM and CDR2 ANQGSEA. Some clones are missing from TCRdb's copy, which holds only in-frame ones; the method was immunoSEQ multiplex PCR. The table shows 70,000 to 90,000 clones, with around nine tenths occurring only once. The chain employs TRBV29-1 and TRBJ1-1; no clear D gene. This TCR came from a human donor with non-small cell lung cancer who had stable disease on radiotherapy plus ipilimumab. The sample in question was peripheral blood, obtained from a patient treated with radiotherapy plus ipilimumab. The CDR3 loop is CSVLLTHTEAFF. CDR3 in DNA: TGCAGCGTTTTACTGACCCACACTGAAGCTTTCTTT.